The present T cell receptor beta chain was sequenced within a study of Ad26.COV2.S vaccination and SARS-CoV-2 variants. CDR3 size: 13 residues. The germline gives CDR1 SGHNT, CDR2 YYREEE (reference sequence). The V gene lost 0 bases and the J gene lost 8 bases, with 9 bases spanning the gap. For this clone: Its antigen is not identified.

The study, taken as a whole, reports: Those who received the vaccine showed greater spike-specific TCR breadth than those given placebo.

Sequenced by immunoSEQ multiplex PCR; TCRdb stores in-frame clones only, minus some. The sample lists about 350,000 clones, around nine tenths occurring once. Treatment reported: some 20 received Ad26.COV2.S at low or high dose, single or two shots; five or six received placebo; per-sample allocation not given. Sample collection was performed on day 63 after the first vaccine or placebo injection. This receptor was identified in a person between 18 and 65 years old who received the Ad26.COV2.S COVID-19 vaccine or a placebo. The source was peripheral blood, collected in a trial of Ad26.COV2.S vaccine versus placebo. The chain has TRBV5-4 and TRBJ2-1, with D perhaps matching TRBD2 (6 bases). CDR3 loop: CASSLGEADEQFF. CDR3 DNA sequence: TGTGCCAGCAGCTTGGGGGAGGCGGATGAGCAGTTCTTC.